These 24 T cell receptor beta chains originate from one sample sequenced in a study of blood T cell repertoires in COVID-19. Repertoires were generated with immunoSEQ multiplex PCR, while TCRdb's copy carries only in-frame clones and drops some. The profile shows 200,000 to 300,000 clones, 70% to 85% of them singletons. The sequenced sample consisted of peripheral blood. Source of these receptors: an elderly woman with acute or convalescent COVID-19.

The chain has TRBV5-1 and TRBJ1-1; 10 nucleotides agree with TRBD1. The CDR3 is made up of 15 amino acids. Germline trimming cut 3 bases from V and 4 bases from J; bases unmatched to any gene: 6. Germline assignment: CDR1 SGHRS and CDR2 YFSETQ. The DNA of the CDR3 is TGCGCCAGCAGCTCCCGACAGGGGGCAAGCACTGAAGCTTTCTTT. As protein: CASSSRQGASTEAFF.

The rearrangement links TRBV11-2 to TRBJ2-7; 10 bases fit TRBD2. Germline V gene lookup returns CDR1 SGHAT and CDR2 FQNNGV. V dropped 5 bases and J dropped 0; count of bases not matched to a gene: 4. The CDR3 length is 15 residues. The DNA of the CDR3 is TGTGCCAGCAGCGTAGCGGGGGGATCCTCCTACGAGCAGTACTTC. Translation: CASSVAGGSSYEQYF.

The chain recombines TRBV5-4 with TRBJ2-5, with 11 nucleotides matching TRBD1. CDR1 and CDR2 (germline): SGHNT, YYREEE (reference sequence). The CDR3 loop spans 14 amino acids. The trim removed 7 bases at V and 4 bases at J, leaving 6 bases unmatched. CDR3 nucleotide sequence: TGTGCCAGCTGGGACAGGGGGGCGGGAGAGACCCAGTACTTC. Translated: CASWDRGAGETQYF.

This sequence joins TRBV2 and TRBJ1-2; maybe TRBD1 (5 bases). Trimming took 8 bases from V and 4 from J, leaving 14 bases between them. The CDR3 runs to 13 residues. Germline V CDR1 and CDR2: SNHLY, FYNNEI. The CDR3 loop is CASGGEGIYGYTF. The DNA for the CDR3 is TGTGCCAGCGGAGGGGAGGGCATCTATGGCTACACCTTC.

The J gene is TRBJ1-2, the V gene TRBV30; no clear D. The germline V gene has CDR1 GTSNPN and CDR2 SVGIG (reference sequence). The CDR3 spans 16 residues. Trimming stripped 0 bases from V and 4 bases from J, with 18 bases between. The CDR3 protein is CAWSVSPRVIPYGYTF. The CDR3 nucleotides are TGTGCCTGGAGTGTATCCCCGCGCGTGATCCCCTATGGCTACACCTTC.

The chain is built from TRBV6-2 or TRBV6-3 and TRBJ2-7; 9 nucleotides match TRBD2. The CDR3 has 18 amino acids. The V segment lost 0 bases and the J segment 0 bases; nucleotides outside the gene matches: 9. Germline V lookup: CDR1 MNHEY, CDR2 SVGEGT. CDR3 in amino acids: CASSYSPRSGGISYEQYF. The DNA of the CDR3 is TGTGCCAGCAGTTACTCCCCGCGTAGCGGGGGCATCTCCTACGAGCAGTACTTC.

The chain uses TRBV4-1 and TRBJ2-3, with D maybe TRBD2 (5 bases). This CDR3 is 19 amino acids long. Per germline, CDR1 MGHRA and CDR2 YSYEKL. V was clipped by 4 bases and J by 0 bases, with 23 bases between them. CDR3 in DNA: TGCGCCAGCAGCCCCCCGCCCACGGAGCGGTTACTTAGCACAGATACGCAGTATTTT. Translation gives CASSPPPTERLLSTDTQYF.

This chain connects TRBV6-5 to TRBJ1-2; D remains unclear. Trimming pared 7 bases from V and 4 bases from J, leaving 19 bases between. Germline assignment: CDR1 MNHEY and CDR2 SVGAGI. CDR3 length: 15 residues. DNA for the CDR3: TGTGCCAGCACGTCGGGAGGTCCTGCGAGCTATGGCTACACCTTC. It codes for CASTSGGPASYGYTF.

V and J are TRBV6-2 or TRBV6-3 and TRBJ2-2; D unresolved. Per germline, CDR1 MNHEY and CDR2 SVGEGT. There are 14 residues in the CDR3. V was clipped by 3 bases and J by 5 bases, with 10 bases between them. This CDR3 is CASSYRQFTGELFF. The DNA for the CDR3 is TGTGCCAGCAGTTATCGCCAGTTTACCGGGGAGCTGTTTTTT.

The rearrangement links TRBV6-5 to TRBJ1-1; D is uncertain. The CDR3 is 13 amino acids. Looked up from germline, CDR1 is MNHEY and CDR2 is SVGAGI. V shed 6 bases and J shed 0 bases, with 8 bases lying between them. CDR3 in DNA: TGTGCCAGCAGACTACGCTTGAACACTGAAGCTTTCTTT. Amino acid sequence: CASRLRLNTEAFF.

This clone was seen a handful of times. The chain has TRBV5-6 and TRBJ1-2; 7 bases align to TRBD1. The CDR3 is 15 residues long. Unmatched junction bases numbered 4, after V lost 1 base and J lost 1 base. CDR1 is SGHDT and CDR2 is YYEEEE in the germline V gene. This CDR3 reads CASSLTAGGNYGYTF. As DNA, the CDR3 is TGTGCCAGCAGCTTGACGGCAGGGGGTAACTATGGCTACACCTTC.

This chain joins TRBV11-2 and TRBJ1-2; D ambiguous. The CDR3 is made up of 15 amino acids. Looked up from germline, CDR1 is SGHAT and CDR2 is FQNNGV. V gave up 3 bases and J gave up 0 bases, with 11 bases separating them. CDR3 amino acids: CASSFGQNANYGYTF. CDR3 nucleotides: TGTGCCAGCAGCTTTGGCCAGAATGCTAACTATGGCTACACCTTC.

The CDR3 loop reads CASSYGYGRDSPLHF. The CDR3 nucleotides read TGTGCCAGCAGTTACGGGTATGGGAGGGACTCACCCCTCCACTTT. The chain is built from TRBV6-5 and TRBJ1-6; possible D gene TRBD1, 5 bases. The ends were cut back, 2 bases at V and 10 bases at J, with 15 bases in the middle. This CDR3 region has 15 residues. Germline lookup yields CDR1 MNHEY and CDR2 SVGAGI.

The chain carries TRBV7-9 and TRBJ1-2, with TRBD1 matching over 7 bases. V shed 5 bases and J 4 bases; nucleotides not matched to a gene: 7. Per germline, CDR1 SEHNR and CDR2 FQNEAQ (reference sequence). CDR3 length: 14 residues. CDR3: CASSQGDGFYGYTF. The CDR3 DNA sequence: TGTGCCAGCAGCCAGGGGGACGGATTCTATGGCTACACCTTC.

The rearrangement joins TRBV11-2 to TRBJ2-5; 7 bases agree with TRBD1. Looked up from germline, CDR1 is SGHAT and CDR2 is FQNNGV. J lost 1 base, V lost 5 bases, and 7 bases had no gene match. The CDR3 has 15 amino acids. As DNA, the CDR3 is TGTGCCAGCAGCCCCAGGGGGACAGTCCAAGAGACCCAGTACTTC. It codes for CASSPRGTVQETQYF.

The chain links TRBV7-2 to TRBJ1-2; TRBD1 aligns across 12 bases. V was pared by 4 bases and J by 6 bases, with 6 bases of the junction left unmatched. This CDR3 comprises 15 residues. The germline gives CDR1 SGHTA, CDR2 FQGNSA. The CDR3 sequence is CASSYSGTGGNGYTF. CDR3 DNA sequence: TGTGCCAGCAGCTACTCCGGGACAGGGGGCAATGGCTACACCTTC. Combining the CDR3 with reference TRBV7-2 and TRBJ1-2 gives the whole variable domain GAGVSQSPSNKVTEKGKDVELRCDPISGHTALYWYRQSLGQGLEFLIYFQGNSAPDKSGLPSDRFSAERTGGSVSTLTIQRTQQEDSAVYLCASSYSGTGGNGYTFGSGTRLTVV.

The chain employs TRBV3-1 (or the pseudogene TRBV3-2) and TRBJ1-1; 9 nucleotides align to TRBD1. Germline CDR1 LGHDT, CDR2 YNNKEL (reference sequence). V was clipped by 3 bases and J by 8 bases; unmatched bases: 10. This CDR3 has 15 amino acids. The CDR3 spells CASSHFRGQGDEAFF. CDR3 DNA: TGTGCCAGCAGCCATTTCAGGGGACAGGGAGACGAAGCTTTCTTT.

This chain links TRBV6-4 with TRBJ1-1; the D gene is possibly TRBD1 (6 bases). The CDR3 has 17 residues. V gave up 4 bases and J gave up 6 bases, with 24 bases separating them. In germline, CDR1 is MRHNA, CDR2 SNTAGT. Here the CDR3 reads CASSGWGGQRFNAEAFF. The CDR3 coding sequence is TGTGCCAGCAGTGGGTGGGGGGGCCAACGTTTTAACGCTGAAGCTTTCTTT.

V and J are TRBV19 and TRBJ2-7; 10 bases line up with TRBD1. Germline CDR1 LNHDA, CDR2 SQIVND (reference sequence). After removal of 7 bases from V and 1 base from J, the junction contained 7 bases not matched to a gene. The CDR3 is 15 residues long. CDR3 amino acids: CASNPTGGDSYEQYF. The CDR3 DNA follows: TGTGCCAGTAACCCGACAGGGGGCGATTCCTACGAGCAGTACTTC.

The chain uses TRBV7-9 and TRBJ2-7, with D possibly TRBD2 on 6 matching bases. Germline V gives CDR1 SEHNR, CDR2 FQNEAQ (reference sequence). The CDR3 runs to 15 residues. Trimming took 7 bases from V and 3 from J, leaving 19 bases between them. The CDR3 loop reads CASTSLANNYYEQYF. The CDR3 DNA follows: TGTGCCAGCACCTCCCTAGCGAACAACTACTACGAGCAGTACTTC.

Here the CDR3 DNA reads TGTGCCAGCAGCCACAACCCAGGGGCTGGCACAGATACGCAGTATTTT. Its translation is CASSHNPGAGTDTQYF. This chain links TRBV28 with TRBJ2-3, with a possible D match to TRBD1 (6 bases). The CDR3 has 16 amino acids. Germline V lookup: CDR1 MDHEN, CDR2 SYDVKM. V shed 6 bases and J shed 1 base, with 17 bases lying between them.

The chain uses TRBV19 and TRBJ2-7; TRBD2 matches at 14 bases. This CDR3 contains 19 residues. Germline V lookup: CDR1 LNHDA, CDR2 SQIVND (reference sequence). The ends lost 6 bases at V and 6 bases at J; junction bases unmatched: 19. DNA of the CDR3: TGTGCCAGTAGCCTCCACTCCACAGGGACTAGCGGGAGTGTTAGCGAGCAGTACTTC. It codes for CASSLHSTGTSGSVSEQYF.

This clone was counted between two and nine times. The chain carries TRBV6-5 and TRBJ1-1, with D possibly TRBD1 on 6 matching bases. Per the germline V gene, CDR1 is MNHEY and CDR2 is SVGAGI. The V end was cut by 10 bases, the J end by 8 bases, with 17 bases between. This CDR3 has 12 amino acids. In DNA form, the CDR3 reads TGTGCCATCCCGACAGGATATACGGAAGCTTTCTTT. Translated, it gives CAIPTGYTEAFF.

The chain recombines TRBV5-1 with TRBJ2-5; 15 nucleotides line up with TRBD2. The V segment lost 2 bases and the J segment 5 bases; nucleotides outside the gene matches: 7. This CDR3 has 17 amino acids. CDR1 and CDR2 from the germline V gene are SGHRS and YFSETQ. The CDR3 is CASSLRTSGGAGETQYF. In DNA, the CDR3 is TGCGCCAGCAGCTTACGGACTAGCGGGGGGGCCGGGGAGACCCAGTACTTC.